A selection of T cell receptor beta chains follows, all from one sample in a study of T cells after yellow fever vaccination. Each CDR3 protein gets one entry after TCRdb re-called the 5' RACE reads with MiXCR. The sample shows 450,000 to 550,000 distinct CDR3 sequences, around a fifth of them seen only once. The input for sequencing was PBMCs, taken about 21 days after the first yellow fever vaccination. Receptors originate from a young man who received the YFV17D yellow fever vaccine. Both conserved end residues are part of each CDR3. The order of the fields is CDR3 length, V gene, J gene, D gene, clone size, CDR3 DNA, CDR3 protein. D genes are given only for firm matches. Only some rows state a clone size, as once, few, many or a class for expanded clones.

>13|TRBV12-3/TRBV12-4|TRBJ2-5|-|few
TGTGCCAGCAGTTTATCCATTGAAGAGACCCAGTACTTC
CASSLSIEETQYF
>13|TRBV29-1|TRBJ1-1|TRBD1|-
TGCAGCGTTGAGACAGGGGAGAACACTGAAGCTTTCTTT
CSVETGENTEAFF
>11|TRBV6-5|TRBJ2-1|-|once
TGTGCCAGCAGCAGTCAAGGTGAGCAGTTCTTC
CASSSQGEQFF
>17|TRBV10-3|TRBJ2-1|TRBD2|few
TGTGCCATTCAGGGCACTAGCGGGGGGACCTTTTACAATGAGCAGTTCTTC
CAIQGTSGGTFYNEQFF
>18|TRBV6-1|TRBJ2-2|TRBD1|-
TGTGCCAGCAGGGGGCACGGACAGGGTCTAATGGGGTCCGGGGATCTGTTTTTT
CASRGHGQGLMGSGDLFF
>16|TRBV19|TRBJ2-7|TRBD1|-
TGTGCCAGTAGTATAGATCAAAGGGACAGGGTCTACGAGCAGTACTTC
CASSIDQRDRVYEQYF
>13|TRBV5-5|TRBJ2-7|-|-
TGTGCCAGGAGCCCGGGGTCCACCTACGAGCAGTACTTC
CARSPGSTYEQYF
>13|TRBV7-7|TRBJ2-5|-|few
TGTGCTAGCAGCTTACACCACCAAGAGACCCAGTACTTC
CASSLHHQETQYF
>14|TRBV10-1|TRBJ2-3|TRBD2|few
TGCGCCAGCGGAGGACTAGCGGGCACAGATACGCAGTATTTT
CASGGLAGTDTQYF
>16|TRBV19|TRBJ2-2|TRBD1|few
TGTGCCAGTAACCCATCAGGGGGAATCGGGGCCGGGGAGCTGTTTTTT
CASNPSGGIGAGELFF
>13|TRBV5-1|TRBJ1-2|-|-
TGCGCCAGCAGCGAGGGGGAGGACTATGGCTACACCTTC
CASSEGEDYGYTF
>15|TRBV19|TRBJ2-2|-|few
TGTGCCAGGACTGCGTCCGAAAAGAACACCGGGGAGCTGTTTTTT
CARTASEKNTGELFF
>17|TRBV7-9|TRBJ2-3|-|-
TGTGCCAGCAGCCCTGGGTCTTGGACACCCCGAACAGATACGCAGTATTTT
CASSPGSWTPRTDTQYF
>15|TRBV7-8|TRBJ1-2|-|-
TGTGCCAGCAGCTTAGCTCAGCAGGGCTGGTATGGCTACACCTTC
CASSLAQQGWYGYTF
>17|TRBV5-1|TRBJ1-6|-|-
TGCGCCAGCAGCTTGGTGGGAACTGGAGCCTATAATTCACCCCTCCACTTT
CASSLVGTGAYNSPLHF
>14|TRBV2|TRBJ2-2|TRBD1|-
TGTGCCAGCAGGGACAGGACGAACACCGGGGAGCTGTTTTTT
CASRDRTNTGELFF
>14|TRBV7-2|TRBJ2-5|-|-
TGTGCCAGCACCGTCCAGGCAGGGGCCGAGACCCAGTACTTC
CASTVQAGAETQYF
>13|TRBV7-9|TRBJ1-6|TRBD1|-
TGTGCCAGCAGGGGACAGGGAAGTTCACCCCTCCACTTT
CASRGQGSSPLHF
>11|TRBV20-1|TRBJ1-1|-|-
TGCAGTGCCCCTCAGGGACTGGAAGCTTTCTTT
CSAPQGLEAFF
>13|TRBV20-1|TRBJ1-1|TRBD1|few
TGCAGTGCGTCAAACAGGGGAGGCACTGAAGCTTTCTTT
CSASNRGGTEAFF
>15|TRBV3-1|TRBJ1-4|-|few
TGTGCCAGCAGCCAAGCGGGGTTATTAAATGAAAAACTGTTTTTT
CASSQAGLLNEKLFF
>17|TRBV4-1|TRBJ2-3|TRBD2|-
TGCGCCAGCAGCCAAGATATCCCGGGGGGGATGTATGATACGCAGTATTTT
CASSQDIPGGMYDTQYF
>14|TRBV5-1|TRBJ1-1|-|few
TGCGCCAGCAGCTCAAGCCGGGCAAACACTGAAGCTTTCTTT
CASSSSRANTEAFF
>13|TRBV20-1|TRBJ2-3|-|few
TGCAGTGCTAGATTGCGAAACACAGATACGCAGTATTTT
CSARLRNTDTQYF
>15|TRBV6-2/TRBV6-3|TRBJ2-5|-|-
TGTGCCAGCAGTTACTCCCGGGGCAGCCAAGAGACCCAGTACTTC
CASSYSRGSQETQYF
>14|TRBV20-1|TRBJ2-5|TRBD1|few
TGCAGTGCTGTTAGGACAGGGGCGGGAGAGACCCAGTACTTC
CSAVRTGAGETQYF
>14|TRBV6-5|TRBJ1-5|-|-
TGTGCCAGCAGTTACGGGGACGGCAATCAGCCCCAGCATTTT
CASSYGDGNQPQHF
>15|TRBV12-3/TRBV12-4|TRBJ1-4|-|few
TGTGCCAGCAGTTTACGACGGGGGCCTATGGAAAAACTGTTTTTT
CASSLRRGPMEKLFF
>12|TRBV7-3|TRBJ2-7|TRBD1|few
TGTGCCAGCAGCGCTCAGGGGGACGAGCAGTACTTC
CASSAQGDEQYF
>11|TRBV27|TRBJ2-7|TRBD1|-
TGTGCCAGCAGTACACAGGGGGAGCAGTACTTC
CASSTQGEQYF
>14|TRBV4-3|TRBJ2-3|-|-
TGCGCCAGCAGCCAAGCTCATAGCACAGATACGCAGTATTTT
CASSQAHSTDTQYF
>14|TRBV7-6|TRBJ2-1|TRBD1|-
TGTGCCAGCAGCTTGTACAGGGGCGGCAATGAGCAGTTCTTC
CASSLYRGGNEQFF
>13|TRBV29-1|TRBJ2-2|TRBD1|few
TGCAGCGTTACAGGGGCCGACACCGGGGAGCTGTTTTTT
CSVTGADTGELFF
>14|TRBV4-2|TRBJ2-1|-|-
TGTGCCAGCAGCCAAGAAAAAGGAATCAATGAGCAGTTCTTC
CASSQEKGINEQFF
>15|TRBV5-1|TRBJ1-3|TRBD1|-
TGCGCCAGCAGCCCTTCGTCGGACAGGGGGAACACCATATATTTT
CASSPSSDRGNTIYF
>15|TRBV24-1|TRBJ2-3|-|few
TGTGCCACCAGTGACCCAAGAGGCCCCGGAGATACGCAGTATTTT
CATSDPRGPGDTQYF
>13|TRBV4-2|TRBJ2-1|TRBD1|-
TGTGCCAGCAACCGGGACAGGTACAATGAGCAGTTCTTC
CASNRDRYNEQFF
>16|TRBV4-3|TRBJ1-3|-|-
TGCGCCAGCAGCCAAGATTCGCAAGTGGCTGGAAACACCATATATTTT
CASSQDSQVAGNTIYF
>14|TRBV6-1|TRBJ2-7|-|-
TGTGCCAGCACAGACTTACGAGGCTCCTACGAGCAGTACTTC
CASTDLRGSYEQYF
>16|TRBV4-1|TRBJ2-5|TRBD2|-
TGCGCCAGCAGCCACCGAGGGAGCGGGAGGGAAGAGACCCAGTACTTC
CASSHRGSGREETQYF
>17|TRBV20-1|TRBJ1-6|TRBD1|-
TGCAGTGCTAGAGATGTTAGGACAGGTCTGAATAATTCACCCCTCCACTTT
CSARDVRTGLNNSPLHF
>16|TRBV5-1|TRBJ2-5|-|-
TGCGCCAGCAGTATGTGGACAGTTCGACGCGGAGAGACCCAGTACTTC
CASSMWTVRRGETQYF
>11|TRBV12-3/TRBV12-4|TRBJ2-3|-|few
TGTGCCAGCAGGAACAGGAATACGCAGTATTTT
CASRNRNTQYF
>16|TRBV7-2|TRBJ2-3|TRBD1|-
TGTGCCAGCAGCTTTCCCGGGACAGACAGCACAGATACGCAGTATTTT
CASSFPGTDSTDTQYF
>14|TRBV5-1|TRBJ1-2|-|-
TGCGCCAGCAGCCCCGGGACTGAGGGAATGGGCTACACCTTC
CASSPGTEGMGYTF
>13|TRBV3-1|TRBJ2-5|-|-
TGTGCCAGCAGCCAGAGAGGTATAGAGACCCAGTACTTC
CASSQRGIETQYF
>11|TRBV5-8|TRBJ2-1|-|few
TGTGCCAGCAGCATGTACAATGAGCAGTTCTTC
CASSMYNEQFF
>14|TRBV6-2/TRBV6-3|TRBJ1-1|-|many
TGTGCCAGCAGTTTGGTAGGGGCGAACACTGAAGCTTTCTTT
CASSLVGANTEAFF
>16|TRBV14|TRBJ2-1|TRBD1|few
TGTGCCAGCAGCCAAGGCGGGACAGGGGTCTACAATGAGCAGTTCTTC
CASSQGGTGVYNEQFF
>14|TRBV29-1|TRBJ2-3|TRBD2|-
TGCAGCACTTCTAGCGGGGGGTTCACAGATACGCAGTATTTT
CSTSSGGFTDTQYF
>15|TRBV3-1|TRBJ2-1|-|few
TGTGCCAGCAGCCCGGTGCAAGACTCCTACAATGAGCAGTTCTTC
CASSPVQDSYNEQFF
>13|TRBV28|TRBJ2-2|-|-
TGTGCCAGCCAGGGGCCTAACACCGGGGAGCTGTTTTTT
CASQGPNTGELFF
>18|TRBV6-1|TRBJ2-6|TRBD2|once
TGTGCCAGCACCACCCCCAGCGGGGGGCCCTCTGGGGCCAACGTCCTGACTTTC
CASTTPSGGPSGANVLTF
>15|TRBV19|TRBJ2-3|-|-
TGTGCCAGTAGTATAGCAGACGGCTCCACAGATACGCAGTATTTT
CASSIADGSTDTQYF
>15|TRBV4-1|TRBJ1-5|TRBD1|-
TGCGCCAGCAGCCCTTCGGGGACAGGTAATCAGCCCCAGCATTTT
CASSPSGTGNQPQHF